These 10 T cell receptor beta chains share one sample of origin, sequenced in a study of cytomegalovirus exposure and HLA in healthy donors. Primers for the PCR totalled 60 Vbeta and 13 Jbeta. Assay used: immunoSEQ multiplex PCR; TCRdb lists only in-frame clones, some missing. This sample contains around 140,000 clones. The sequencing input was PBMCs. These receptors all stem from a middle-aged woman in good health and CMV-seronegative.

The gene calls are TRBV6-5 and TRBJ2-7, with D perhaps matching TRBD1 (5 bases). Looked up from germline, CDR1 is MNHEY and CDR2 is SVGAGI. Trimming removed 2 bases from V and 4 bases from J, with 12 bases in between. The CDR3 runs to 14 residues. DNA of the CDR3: TGTGCCAGCAGTTACGGGGCGAACTGGTACGAGCAGTACTTC. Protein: CASSYGANWYEQYF.

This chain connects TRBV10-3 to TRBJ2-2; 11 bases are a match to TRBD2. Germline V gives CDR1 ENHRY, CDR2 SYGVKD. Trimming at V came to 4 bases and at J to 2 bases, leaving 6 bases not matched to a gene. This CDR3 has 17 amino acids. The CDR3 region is CAISARTSGQNTGELFF. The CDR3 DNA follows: TGTGCCATCAGTGCCCGGACTAGCGGGCAAAACACCGGGGAGCTGTTTTTT.

CDR3: CASGTGLTDTQYF. The CDR3 nucleotides read TGTGCCAGCGGGACAGGGCTCACAGATACGCAGTATTTT. The chain carries TRBV6-1 and TRBJ2-3; 9 nucleotides agree with TRBD1. CDR3 length equals 13 residues. Germline trimming cut 8 bases from V and 2 bases from J; bases unmatched to any gene: 2. Germline loops: CDR1 MNHNS, CDR2 SASEGT.

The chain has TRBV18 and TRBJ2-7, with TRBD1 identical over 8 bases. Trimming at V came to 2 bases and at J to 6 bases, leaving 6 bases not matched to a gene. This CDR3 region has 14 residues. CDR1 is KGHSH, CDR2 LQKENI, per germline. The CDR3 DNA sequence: TGTGCCAGCTCACCAATGACAGGGGTCGGCGAGCAGTACTTC. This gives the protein CASSPMTGVGEQYF.

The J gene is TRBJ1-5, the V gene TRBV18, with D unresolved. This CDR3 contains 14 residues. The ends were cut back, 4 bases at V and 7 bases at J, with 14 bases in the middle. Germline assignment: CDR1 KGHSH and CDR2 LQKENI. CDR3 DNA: TGTGCCAGCTCACGATCGTCCCCCGAGCAGCCCCAGCATTTT. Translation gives CASSRSSPEQPQHF. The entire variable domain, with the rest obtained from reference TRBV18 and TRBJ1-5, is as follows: NAGVMQNPRHLVRRRGQEARLRCSPMKGHSHVYWYRQLPEEGLKFMVYLQKENIIDESGMPKERFSAEFPKEGPSILRIQQVVRGDSAAYFCASSRSSPEQPQHFGDGTRLSIL.

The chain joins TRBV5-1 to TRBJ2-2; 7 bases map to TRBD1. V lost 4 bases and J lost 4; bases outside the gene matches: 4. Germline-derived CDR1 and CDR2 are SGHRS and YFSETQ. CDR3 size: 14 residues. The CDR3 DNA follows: TGCGCCAGCAGCGTGGGACAGCTCACCGGGGAGCTGTTTTTT. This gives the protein CASSVGQLTGELFF.

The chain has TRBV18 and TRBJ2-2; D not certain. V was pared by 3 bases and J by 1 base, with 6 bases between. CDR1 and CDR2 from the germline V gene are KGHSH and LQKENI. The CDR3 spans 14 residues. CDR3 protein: CASSPLENTGELFF. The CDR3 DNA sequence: TGTGCCAGCTCACCCTTAGAGAACACCGGGGAGCTGTTTTTT.

CDR3 nucleotides: TGCGCCAGCAGCTTGGGTAGCACCGGGGAGCTGTTTTTT. This sequence encodes CASSLGSTGELFF. The chain recombines TRBV5-1 with TRBJ2-2; D unresolved. Germline V gene sequence: CDR1 SGHRS, CDR2 YFSETQ. Between the trimmed V and J ends, which lost 0 bases and 4 bases, there was a span of 4 bases. CDR3 length equals 13 residues. The whole variable domain, filled in from reference TRBV5-1 and TRBJ2-2, reads KAGVTQTPRYLIKTRGQQVTLSCSPISGHRSVSWYQQTPGQGLQFLFEYFSETQRNKGNFPGRFSGRQFSNSRSEMNVSTLELGDSALYLCASSLGSTGELFFGEGSRLTVL.

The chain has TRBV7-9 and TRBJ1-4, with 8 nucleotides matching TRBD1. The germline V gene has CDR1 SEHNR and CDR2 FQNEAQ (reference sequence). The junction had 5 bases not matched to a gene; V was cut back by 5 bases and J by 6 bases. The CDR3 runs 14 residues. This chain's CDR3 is CASSPGGADEKLFF. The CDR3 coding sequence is TGTGCCAGCAGCCCAGGGGGCGCGGATGAAAAACTGTTTTTT.

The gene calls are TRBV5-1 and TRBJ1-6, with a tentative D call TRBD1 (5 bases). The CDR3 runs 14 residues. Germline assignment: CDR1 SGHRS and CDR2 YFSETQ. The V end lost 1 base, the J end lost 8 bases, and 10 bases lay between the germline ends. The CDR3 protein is CASSLRQGDSPLHF. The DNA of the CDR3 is TGCGCCAGCAGCTTGCGGCAGGGTGATTCACCCCTCCACTTT.